This TCR beta chain was sequenced during a study of blood T cells in healthy people across ages. The sample holds a few counts of this clonotype. A second PCR of about 7 to 12 cycles used a sample-barcoded 5' primer and a J-beta primer mix. Each TCR beta cDNA got a 12-nucleotide random molecular identifier. Every sample gave at least 3 million paired-end reads containing CDR3. TCRdb used MiXCR to reprocess the 5' RACE reads, holding one entry per CDR3 protein. The top ten hold just under 9% of the sample, which has 540,000 or so distinct CDR3 sequences, 24% seen once. The CDR3 loop spans 15 amino acids. Germline V gives CDR1 MNHNS, CDR2 SASEGT. V lost 10 bases and J 5 bases, leaving 22 bases between the germline ends. The same sample was also used in a study of T cells of mothers and their children.

Sequencing was carried out using blood. The TCR originated in a boy between 5 and 17 years old in good health. The rearrangement links TRBV6-1 to TRBJ2-3; maybe TRBD1 (6 bases). CDR3 sequence: CAIQSPGQIQDTQYF. The CDR3 nucleotides read TGTGCCATTCAGTCGCCAGGACAGATCCAAGATACGCAGTATTTT.